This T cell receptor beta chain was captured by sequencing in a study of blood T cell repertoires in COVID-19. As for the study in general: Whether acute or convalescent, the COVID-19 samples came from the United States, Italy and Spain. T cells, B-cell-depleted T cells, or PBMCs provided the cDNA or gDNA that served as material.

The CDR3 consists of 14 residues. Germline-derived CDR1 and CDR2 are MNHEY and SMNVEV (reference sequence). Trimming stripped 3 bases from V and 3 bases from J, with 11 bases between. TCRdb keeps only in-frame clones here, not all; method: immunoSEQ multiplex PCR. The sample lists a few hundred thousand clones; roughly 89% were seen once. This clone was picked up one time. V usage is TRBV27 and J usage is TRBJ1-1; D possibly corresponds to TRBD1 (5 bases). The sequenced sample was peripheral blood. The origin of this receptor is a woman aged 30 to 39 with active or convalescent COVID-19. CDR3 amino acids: CASSLEGRDTEAFF. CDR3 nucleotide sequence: TGTGCCAGCAGTTTGGAGGGGCGGGACACTGAAGCTTTCTTT.